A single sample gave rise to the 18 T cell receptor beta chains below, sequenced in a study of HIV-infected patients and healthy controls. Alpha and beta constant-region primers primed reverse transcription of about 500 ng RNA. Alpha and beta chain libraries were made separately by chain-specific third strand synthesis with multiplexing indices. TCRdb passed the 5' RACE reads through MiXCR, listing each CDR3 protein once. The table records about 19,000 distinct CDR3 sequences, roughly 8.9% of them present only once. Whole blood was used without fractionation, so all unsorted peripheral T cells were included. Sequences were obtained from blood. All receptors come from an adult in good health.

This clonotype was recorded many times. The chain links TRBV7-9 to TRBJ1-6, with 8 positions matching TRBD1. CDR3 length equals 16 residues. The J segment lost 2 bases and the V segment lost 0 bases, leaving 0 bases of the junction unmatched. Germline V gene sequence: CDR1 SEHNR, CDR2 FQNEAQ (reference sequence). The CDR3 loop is CASSLADRAYNSPLHF. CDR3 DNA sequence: TGTGCCAGCAGCTTAGCGGACAGGGCCTATAATTCACCCCTCCACTTT.

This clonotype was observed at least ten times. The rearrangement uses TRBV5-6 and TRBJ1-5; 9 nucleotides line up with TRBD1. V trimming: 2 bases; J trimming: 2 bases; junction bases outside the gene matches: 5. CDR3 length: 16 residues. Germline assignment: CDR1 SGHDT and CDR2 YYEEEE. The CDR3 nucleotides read TGTGCCAGCAGCTTACGGACAGGGGACGGCAATCAGCCCCAGCATTTT. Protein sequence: CASSLRTGDGNQPQHF.

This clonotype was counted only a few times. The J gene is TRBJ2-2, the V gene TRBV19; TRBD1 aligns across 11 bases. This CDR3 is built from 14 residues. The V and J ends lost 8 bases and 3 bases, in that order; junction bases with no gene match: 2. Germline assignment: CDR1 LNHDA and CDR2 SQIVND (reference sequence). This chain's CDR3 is CASEDRGHTGELFF. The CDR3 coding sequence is TGTGCCAGTGAGGACAGGGGGCACACCGGGGAGCTGTTTTTT.

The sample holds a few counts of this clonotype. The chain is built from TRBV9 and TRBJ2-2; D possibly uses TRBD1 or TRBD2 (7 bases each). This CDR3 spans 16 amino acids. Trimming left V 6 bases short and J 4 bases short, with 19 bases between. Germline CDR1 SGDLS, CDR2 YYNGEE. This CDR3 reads CASNKGAAGVTGELFF. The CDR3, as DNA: TGTGCCAGCAACAAGGGGGCGGCGGGGGTCACCGGGGAGCTGTTTTTT.

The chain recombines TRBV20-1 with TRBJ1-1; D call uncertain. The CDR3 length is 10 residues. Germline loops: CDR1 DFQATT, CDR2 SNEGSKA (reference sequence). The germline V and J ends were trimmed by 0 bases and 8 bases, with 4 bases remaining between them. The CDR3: CSARDYEAFF. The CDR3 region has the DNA TGCAGTGCTAGAGATTACGAAGCTTTCTTT.

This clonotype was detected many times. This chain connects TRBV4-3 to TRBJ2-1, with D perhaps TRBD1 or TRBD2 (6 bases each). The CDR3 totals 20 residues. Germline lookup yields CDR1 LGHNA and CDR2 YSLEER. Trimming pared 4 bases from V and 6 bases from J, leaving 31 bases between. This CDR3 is CASSPNSFRLGGLHGNEQFF. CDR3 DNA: TGCGCCAGCAGCCCTAACTCGTTCCGTCTAGGGGGACTTCACGGCAATGAGCAGTTCTTC.

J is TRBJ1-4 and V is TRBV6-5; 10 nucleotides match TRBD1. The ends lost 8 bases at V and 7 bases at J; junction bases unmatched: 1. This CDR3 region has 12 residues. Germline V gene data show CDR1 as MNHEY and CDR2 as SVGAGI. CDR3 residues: CASGDRGEKLFF. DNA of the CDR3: TGTGCCAGCGGGGACAGGGGTGAAAAACTGTTTTTT.

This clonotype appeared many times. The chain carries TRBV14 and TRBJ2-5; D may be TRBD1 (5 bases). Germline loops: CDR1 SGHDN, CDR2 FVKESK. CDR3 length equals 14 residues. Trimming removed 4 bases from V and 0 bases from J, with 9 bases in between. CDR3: CASSLDSYQETQYF. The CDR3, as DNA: TGTGCCAGCAGCCTCGACAGTTACCAAGAGACCCAGTACTTC.

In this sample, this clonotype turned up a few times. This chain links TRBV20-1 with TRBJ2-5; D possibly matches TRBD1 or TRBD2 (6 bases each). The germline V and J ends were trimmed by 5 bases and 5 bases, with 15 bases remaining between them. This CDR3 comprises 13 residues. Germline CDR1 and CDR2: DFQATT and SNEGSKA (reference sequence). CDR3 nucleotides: TGCAGTGCTCTTAACAGGGAGGTGGAGACCCAGTACTTC. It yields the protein CSALNREVETQYF.

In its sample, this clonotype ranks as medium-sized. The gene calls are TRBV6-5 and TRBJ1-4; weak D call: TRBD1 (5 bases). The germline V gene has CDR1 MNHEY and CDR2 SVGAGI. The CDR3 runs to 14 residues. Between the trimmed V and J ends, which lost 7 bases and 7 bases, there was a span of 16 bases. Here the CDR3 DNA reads TGTGCCAGCACCTCTTCTGGGGCCAGTGAAAAACTGTTTTTT. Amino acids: CASTSSGASEKLFF.

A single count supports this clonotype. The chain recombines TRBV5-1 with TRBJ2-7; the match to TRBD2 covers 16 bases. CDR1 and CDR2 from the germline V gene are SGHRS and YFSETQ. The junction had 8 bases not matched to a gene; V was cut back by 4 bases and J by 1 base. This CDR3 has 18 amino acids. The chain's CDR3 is CASSQPGLAGGYSYEQYF. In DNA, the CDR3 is TGCGCCAGCAGCCAACCGGGACTAGCGGGAGGGTATTCCTACGAGCAGTACTTC.

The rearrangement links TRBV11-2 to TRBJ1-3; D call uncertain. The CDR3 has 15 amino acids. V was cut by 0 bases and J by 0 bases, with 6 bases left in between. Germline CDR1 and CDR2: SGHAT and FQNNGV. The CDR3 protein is CASSLDRSSGNTIYF. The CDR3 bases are TGTGCCAGCAGCTTAGATCGGAGCTCTGGAAACACCATATATTTT. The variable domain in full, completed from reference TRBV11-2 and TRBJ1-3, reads EAGVAQSPRYKIIEKRQSVAFWCNPISGHATLYWYQQILGQGPKLLIQFQNNGVVDDSQLPKDRFSAERLKGVDSTLKIQPAKLEDSAVYLCASSLDRSSGNTIYFGEGSWLTVV.

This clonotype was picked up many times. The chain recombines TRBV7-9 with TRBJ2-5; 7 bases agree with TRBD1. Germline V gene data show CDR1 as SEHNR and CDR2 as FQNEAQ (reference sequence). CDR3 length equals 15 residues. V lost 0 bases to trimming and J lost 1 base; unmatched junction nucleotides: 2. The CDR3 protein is CASSLATGTQETQYF. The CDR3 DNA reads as TGTGCCAGCAGCTTAGCGACAGGGACCCAAGAGACCCAGTACTTC. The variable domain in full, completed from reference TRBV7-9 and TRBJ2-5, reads DTGVSQNPRHKITKRGQNVTFRCDPISEHNRLYWYRQTLGQGPEFLTYFQNEAQLEKSRLLSDRFSAERPKGSFSTLEIQRTEQGDSAMYLCASSLATGTQETQYFGPGTRLLVL.

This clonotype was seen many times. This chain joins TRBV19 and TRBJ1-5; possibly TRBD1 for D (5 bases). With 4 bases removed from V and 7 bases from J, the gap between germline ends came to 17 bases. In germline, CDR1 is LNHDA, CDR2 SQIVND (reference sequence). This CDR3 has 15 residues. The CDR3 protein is CASSRGLSWRQPQHF. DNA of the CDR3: TGTGCCAGTAGTAGGGGACTGAGCTGGAGACAGCCCCAGCATTTT.

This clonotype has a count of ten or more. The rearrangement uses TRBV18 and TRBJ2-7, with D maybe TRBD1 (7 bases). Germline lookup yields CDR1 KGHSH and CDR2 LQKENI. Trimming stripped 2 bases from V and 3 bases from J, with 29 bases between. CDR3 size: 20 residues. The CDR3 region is CASSPVVMVGAGGKFYEQYF. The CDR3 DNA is TGTGCCAGCTCACCAGTAGTCATGGTGGGGGCAGGGGGGAAGTTCTACGAGCAGTACTTC. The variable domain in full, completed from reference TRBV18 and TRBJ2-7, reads NAGVMQNPRHLVRRRGQEARLRCSPMKGHSHVYWYRQLPEEGLKFMVYLQKENIIDESGMPKERFSAEFPKEGPSILRIQQVVRGDSAAYFCASSPVVMVGAGGKFYEQYFGPGTRLTVT.

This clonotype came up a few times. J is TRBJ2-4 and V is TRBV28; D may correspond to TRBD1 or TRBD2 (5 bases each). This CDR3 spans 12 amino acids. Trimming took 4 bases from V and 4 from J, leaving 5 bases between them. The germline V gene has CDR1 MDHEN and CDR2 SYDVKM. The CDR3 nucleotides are TGTGCCAGCAGTTGGGGGAAAAACATTCAGTACTTC. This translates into CASSWGKNIQYF.

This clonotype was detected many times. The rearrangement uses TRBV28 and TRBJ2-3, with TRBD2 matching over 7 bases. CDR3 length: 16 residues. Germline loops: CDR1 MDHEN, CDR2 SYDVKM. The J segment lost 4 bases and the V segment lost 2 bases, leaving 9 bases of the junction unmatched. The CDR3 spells CASSLSSRLASDTQYF. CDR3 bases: TGTGCCAGCAGTTTAAGTTCCCGACTAGCTTCAGATACGCAGTATTTT.

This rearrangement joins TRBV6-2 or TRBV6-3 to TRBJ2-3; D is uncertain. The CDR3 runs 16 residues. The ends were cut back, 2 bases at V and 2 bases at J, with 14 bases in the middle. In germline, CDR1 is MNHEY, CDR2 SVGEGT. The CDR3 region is CASSYSVSPTTDTQYF. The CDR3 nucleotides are TGTGCCAGCAGTTACAGCGTCTCTCCCACCACAGATACGCAGTATTTT.